Here is one T cell receptor (beta chain) with its context. The antigen is not known. This sample was included in a study of CD8 T cells in Susac syndrome. Findings and caveats of the study: CD4+ T cell repertoires in Susac syndrome exhibited no evidence of clonal expansion.

RNA in amounts of about 0.45 to 1 ug was reverse transcribed with random hexamers. The authors amplified TCR beta CDR3 across 54 Vbeta and 13 Jbeta using immunoSEQ multiplex PCR. TCRdb re-called the immunoSEQ multiplex PCR reads with MiXCR, one entry per CDR3 protein. The table has 130,000 or so distinct CDR3 sequences, nearly 96% seen once. V dropped 5 bases and J dropped 6 bases, with 22 bases sitting between them. CDR1 is GTSNPN, CDR2 SVGIG, per germline (reference sequence). The CDR3 sequence is 15 residues long. The sequenced material came from CD4+ T cells from PBMCs. The chain couples TRBV30 to TRBJ2-5; perhaps TRBD2 as D (6 bases). This TCR was sampled from a human donor with Susac syndrome. CDR3 amino acids: CAWFHPEGSGKTQYF. The CDR3 region has the DNA TGTGCCTGGTTCCACCCGGAGGGATCGGGAAAGACCCAGTACTTC.